Listed below are T cell receptor beta chains from one sample, sequenced in a study of cytomegalovirus exposure and HLA in healthy donors. The method was immunoSEQ multiplex PCR; TCRdb's version includes in-frame clones alone and lacks a portion of them. The table lists about 150,000 clones, more than 75% of them singletons. The specimen was PBMCs. All receptors come from a man aged 25 to 45 in good health and CMV-seropositive. CDR3s include the opening cysteine and the closing phenylalanine or tryptophan. A D gene is named only where the DNA matches it firmly. Clone size is given for some rows only: seen once, a few or many times, or a class if the clone is expanded.

V	size	length	D	J	DNA	CDR3
TRBV7-2	NA	15	NA	TRBJ2-7	TGTGCCAGCAGCCCCTTACACACCCAGATTAGCAAGCAGTACTTC	CASSPLHTQISKQYF
TRBV2	few	15	TRBD2	TRBJ2-1	TGTGCCAGCAGAGATATAGCGGGAGCCTACAATGAGCAGTTCTTC	CASRDIAGAYNEQFF
TRBV30	NA	15	NA	TRBJ2-1	TGTGCCTGGAGGGATGACGCCGGGAGATACAATGAGCAGTTCTTC	CAWRDDAGRYNEQFF
TRBV7-8	NA	15	NA	TRBJ1-1	TGTGCCAGCAGCTTAGGTTGGAGTGGCTTGGCTGAAGCTTTCTTT	CASSLGWSGLAEAFF
TRBV19	NA	16	TRBD1	TRBJ2-7	TGTGCCAGTAGTATAGTAGGGACAGGGGACTCCTACGAGCAGTACTTC	CASSIVGTGDSYEQYF
TRBV7-8	NA	16	NA	TRBJ1-1	TGTGCCAGCAGGCAAATCGGGGGGGCTTCGAACACTGAAGCTTTCTTT	CASRQIGGASNTEAFF
TRBV11-2	NA	13	NA	TRBJ2-1	TGTGCCAGCAGCTCCCACTCCAGCGATGAGCAGTTCTTC	CASSSHSSDEQFF
TRBV5-6	few	17	TRBD2	TRBJ2-3	TGTGCCAGCAGCTTTTTCGGCACTAGCGGAGACACAGATACGCAGTATTTT	CASSFFGTSGDTDTQYF
TRBV6-1	NA	14	TRBD1	TRBJ2-5	TGTGCCAGCAGTTTCACAGGGGGTAGGGAGACCCAGTACTTC	CASSFTGGRETQYF
TRBV4-1	NA	13	TRBD1	TRBJ2-1	TGCGCCAGCAGCCTCGGACAGGGCGGTGAGCAGTTCTTC	CASSLGQGGEQFF
TRBV5-6	NA	14	NA	TRBJ2-2	TGTGCCAGCAGCTTGGGGCTGAACACCGGGGAGCTGTTTTTT	CASSLGLNTGELFF
TRBV19	NA	12	NA	TRBJ2-7	TGTGCCAGTAGCATTGACGGGTACGAGCAGTACTTC	CASSIDGYEQYF
TRBV6-6	few	15	TRBD2	TRBJ2-7	TGTGCCAGCAGTCGACTAGCGGGAGAAAGAATGGAGCAGTACTTC	CASSRLAGERMEQYF
TRBV7-9	NA	12	NA	TRBJ2-7	TGTTCCAGCACCCGTTATATCCACGAGCAGTACTTC	CSSTRYIHEQYF
TRBV6-6	NA	13	NA	TRBJ1-2	TGTGCCAGCAGTCCGGACACGCTACATGGCTACACCTTC	CASSPDTLHGYTF
TRBV9	NA	15	TRBD2	TRBJ2-1	TGTGCCAGCAGCGTAGAGACTAGCGGGAGTGATGAGCAGTTCTTC	CASSVETSGSDEQFF
TRBV12-5	NA	17	TRBD1	TRBJ2-7	TGTGCTAGTGGTTTGGCAACTGAGATGACAGGGGGGTACGAGCAGTACTTC	CASGLATEMTGGYEQYF
TRBV28	few	14	NA	TRBJ2-5	TGTGCCAGCAGTTCTAGCGGGACAGGAGAGACCCAGTACTTC	CASSSSGTGETQYF
TRBV19	few	15	TRBD1	TRBJ1-5	TGTGCCAGTAGTTTCGGACAGGGTAGGAATCAGCCCCAGCATTTT	CASSFGQGRNQPQHF
TRBV19	NA	15	TRBD2	TRBJ2-7	TGTGCCAGTAGTATTCGGGGGGAAAGCTCCTACGAGCAGTACTTC	CASSIRGESSYEQYF
TRBV7-2	few	16	TRBD1	TRBJ2-1	TGTGCCAGCAGCCCCTCCGGACAGGGTTATCAGAATGAGCAGTTCTTC	CASSPSGQGYQNEQFF
TRBV6-6	once	15	NA	TRBJ1-2	TGTGCCAGCAGTTACTCGAGAGGGGAGCGGGATGGCTACACCTTC	CASSYSRGERDGYTF
TRBV28	NA	15	NA	TRBJ2-7	TGTGCCAGCAGTTTAAATTCCGGGACACCTTTCGAGCAGTACTTC	CASSLNSGTPFEQYF
TRBV27	NA	18	TRBD2	TRBJ2-7	TGTGCCAGCAGTTTATCAGCTAGCGGGAGGGCCTTGTCCTACGAGCAGTACTTC	CASSLSASGRALSYEQYF
TRBV7-9	NA	13	NA	TRBJ1-2	TGTTCCAGCAGCTTAGTTGAGGGCTATGGCTACACCTTC	CSSSLVEGYGYTF
TRBV7-2	NA	17	TRBD1	TRBJ2-4	TGTGCCAGCAGCTTGTACAGGGGGTCGTCTGCCAAAAACATTCAGTACTTC	CASSLYRGSSAKNIQYF
TRBV7-3	NA	18	TRBD2	TRBJ2-2	TGTGCCAGCAGCTTATTAGGACTAGCGGGAGGGGAGACCGGGGAGCTGTTTTTT	CASSLLGLAGGETGELFF
TRBV7-8	NA	13	NA	TRBJ2-1	TGTGCCAGCAGCTTAGGGCAGTACAATGAGCAGTTCTTC	CASSLGQYNEQFF